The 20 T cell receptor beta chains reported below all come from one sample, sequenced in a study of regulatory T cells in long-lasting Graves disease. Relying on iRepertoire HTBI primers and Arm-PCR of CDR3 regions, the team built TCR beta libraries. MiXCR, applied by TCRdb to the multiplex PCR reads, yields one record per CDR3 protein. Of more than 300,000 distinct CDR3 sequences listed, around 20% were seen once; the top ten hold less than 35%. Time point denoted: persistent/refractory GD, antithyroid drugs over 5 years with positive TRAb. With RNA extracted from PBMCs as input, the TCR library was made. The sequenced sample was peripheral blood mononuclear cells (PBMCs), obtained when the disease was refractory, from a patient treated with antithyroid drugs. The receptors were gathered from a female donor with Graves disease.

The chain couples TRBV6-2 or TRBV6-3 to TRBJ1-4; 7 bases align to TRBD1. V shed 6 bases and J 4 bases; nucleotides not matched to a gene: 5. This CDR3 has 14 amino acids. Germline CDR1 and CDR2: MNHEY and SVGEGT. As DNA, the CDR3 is TGTGCCAGCAGACCTGGGACAGTTAATGAAAAACTGTTTTTT. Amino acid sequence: CASRPGTVNEKLFF.

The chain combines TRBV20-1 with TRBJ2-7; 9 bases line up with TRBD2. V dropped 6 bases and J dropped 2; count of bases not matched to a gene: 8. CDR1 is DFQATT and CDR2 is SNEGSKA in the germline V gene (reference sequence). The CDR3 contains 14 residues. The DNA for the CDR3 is TGCAGTGCGCATGTAGGACTAGCGCCCTACGAGCAGTACTTC. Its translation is CSAHVGLAPYEQYF.

The CDR3 coding sequence is TGTGCCAGCACCCCGTGGGGCCTACAGGGTAATAATGAGCAGTTCTTC. Amino acid sequence: CASTPWGLQGNNEQFF. V is TRBV6-1 and J is TRBJ2-1; D is perhaps TRBD1 (6 bases). The CDR3 loop spans 16 amino acids. Looked up from germline, CDR1 is MNHNS and CDR2 is SASEGT. Trimming took 7 bases from V and 7 from J, leaving 23 bases between them.

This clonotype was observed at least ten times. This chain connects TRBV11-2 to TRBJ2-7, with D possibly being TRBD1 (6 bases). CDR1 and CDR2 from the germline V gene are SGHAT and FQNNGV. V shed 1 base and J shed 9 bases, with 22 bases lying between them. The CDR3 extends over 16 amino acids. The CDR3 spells CASSLGRGLLRAGQYF. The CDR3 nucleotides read TGTGCCAGCAGCTTAGGCAGGGGTCTACTACGAGCTGGGCAGTACTTC. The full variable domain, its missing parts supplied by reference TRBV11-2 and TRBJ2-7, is EAGVAQSPRYKIIEKRQSVAFWCNPISGHATLYWYQQILGQGPKLLIQFQNNGVVDDSQLPKDRFSAERLKGVDSTLKIQPAKLEDSAVYLCASSLGRGLLRAGQYFGPGTRLTVT.

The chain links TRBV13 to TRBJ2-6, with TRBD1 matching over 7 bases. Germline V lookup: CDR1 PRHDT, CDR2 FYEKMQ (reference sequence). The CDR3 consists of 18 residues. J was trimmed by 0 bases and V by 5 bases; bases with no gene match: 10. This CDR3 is CASSPTGVGGSGANVLTF. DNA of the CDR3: TGTGCCAGCAGCCCCACAGGGGTAGGGGGCTCTGGGGCCAACGTCCTGACTTTC.

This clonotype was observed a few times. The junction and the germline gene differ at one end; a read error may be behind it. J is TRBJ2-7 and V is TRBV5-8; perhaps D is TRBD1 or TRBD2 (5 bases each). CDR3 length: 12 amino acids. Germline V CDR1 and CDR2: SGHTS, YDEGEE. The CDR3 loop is CASSGRDLPHSF. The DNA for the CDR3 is TGTGCCAGCAGCGGCCGGGACCTCCCCCACAGTTTC.

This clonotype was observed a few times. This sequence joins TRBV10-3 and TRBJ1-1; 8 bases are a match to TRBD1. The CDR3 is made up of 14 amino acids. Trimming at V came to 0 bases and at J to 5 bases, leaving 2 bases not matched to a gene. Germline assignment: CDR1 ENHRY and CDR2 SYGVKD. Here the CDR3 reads CAISESGQGTEAFF. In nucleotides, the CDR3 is TGTGCCATCAGTGAGTCCGGACAGGGAACTGAAGCTTTCTTT.

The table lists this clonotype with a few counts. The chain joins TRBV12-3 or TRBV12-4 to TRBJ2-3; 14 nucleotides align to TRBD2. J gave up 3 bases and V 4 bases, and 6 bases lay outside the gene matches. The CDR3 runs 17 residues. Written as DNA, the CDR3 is TGTGCCAGCAGTTCGCGGACTAGCGGGGGGCCAACAGATACGCAGTATTTT. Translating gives CASSSRTSGGPTDTQYF.

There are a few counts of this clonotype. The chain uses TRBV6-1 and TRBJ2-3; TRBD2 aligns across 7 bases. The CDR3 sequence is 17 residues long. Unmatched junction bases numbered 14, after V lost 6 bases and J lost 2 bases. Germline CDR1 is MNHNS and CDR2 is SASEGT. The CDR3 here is CASRPPLLATHTDTQYF. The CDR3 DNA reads TGTGCCAGCAGACCGCCGCTACTAGCGACCCACACAGATACGCAGTATTTT.

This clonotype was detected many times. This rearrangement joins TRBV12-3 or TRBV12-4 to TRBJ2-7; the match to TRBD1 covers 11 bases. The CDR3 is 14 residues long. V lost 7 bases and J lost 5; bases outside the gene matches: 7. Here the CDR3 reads CASTFRTGGHEQYF. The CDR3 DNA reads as TGTGCCAGCACCTTTAGGACAGGGGGCCACGAGCAGTACTTC.

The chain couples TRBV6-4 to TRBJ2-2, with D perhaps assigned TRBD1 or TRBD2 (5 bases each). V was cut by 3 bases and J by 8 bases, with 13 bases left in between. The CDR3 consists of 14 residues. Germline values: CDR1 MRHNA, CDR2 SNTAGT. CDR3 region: CASSEEFGAGELFF. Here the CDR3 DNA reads TGTGCCAGCAGTGAAGAATTCGGGGCTGGGGAGCTGTTTTTT.

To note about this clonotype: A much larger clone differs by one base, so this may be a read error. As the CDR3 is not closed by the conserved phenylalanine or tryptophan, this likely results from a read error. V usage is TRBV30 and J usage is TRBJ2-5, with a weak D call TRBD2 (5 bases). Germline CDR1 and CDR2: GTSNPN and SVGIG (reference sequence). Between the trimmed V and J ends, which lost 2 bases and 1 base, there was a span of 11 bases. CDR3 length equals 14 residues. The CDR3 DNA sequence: TGTGCCTGGAGTTTCGGCCTAGCCCAAGAGACCCAGTACTCC. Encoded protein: CAWSFGLAQETQYS.

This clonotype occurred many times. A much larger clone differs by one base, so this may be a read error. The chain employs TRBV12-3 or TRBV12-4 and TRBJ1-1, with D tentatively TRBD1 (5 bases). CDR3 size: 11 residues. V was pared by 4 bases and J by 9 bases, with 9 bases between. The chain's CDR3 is CASSYDSKAFF. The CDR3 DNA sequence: TGTGCCAGCAGTTATGACAGTAAAGCTTTCTTT.

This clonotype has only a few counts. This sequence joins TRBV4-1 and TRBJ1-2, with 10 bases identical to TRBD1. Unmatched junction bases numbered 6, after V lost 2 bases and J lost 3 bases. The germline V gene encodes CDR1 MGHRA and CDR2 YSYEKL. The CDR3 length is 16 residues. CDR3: CASSQHGGTGDYGYTF. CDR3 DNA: TGCGCCAGCAGCCAACATGGAGGGACAGGGGACTATGGCTACACCTTC.

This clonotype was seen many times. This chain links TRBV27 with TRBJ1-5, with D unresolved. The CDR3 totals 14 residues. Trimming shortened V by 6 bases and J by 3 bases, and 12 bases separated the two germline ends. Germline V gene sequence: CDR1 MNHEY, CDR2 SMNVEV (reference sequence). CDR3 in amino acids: CASSIRASNQPQHF. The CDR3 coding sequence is TGTGCCAGCAGCATCAGAGCCTCCAATCAGCCCCAGCATTTT.

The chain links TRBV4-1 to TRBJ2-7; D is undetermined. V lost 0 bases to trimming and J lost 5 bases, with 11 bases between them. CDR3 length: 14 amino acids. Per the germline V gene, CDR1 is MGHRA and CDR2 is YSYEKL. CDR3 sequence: CASSQDNLRDEQYF. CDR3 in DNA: TGCGCCAGCAGCCAAGATAACCTTCGGGACGAGCAGTACTTC.

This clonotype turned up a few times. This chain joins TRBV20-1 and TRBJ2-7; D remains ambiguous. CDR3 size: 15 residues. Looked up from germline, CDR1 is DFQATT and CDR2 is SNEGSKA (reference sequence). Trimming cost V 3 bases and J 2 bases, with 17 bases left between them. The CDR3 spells CSARDSRDTAYEQYF. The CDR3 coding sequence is TGCAGTGCTAGGGATTCCCGAGACACCGCCTACGAGCAGTACTTC.

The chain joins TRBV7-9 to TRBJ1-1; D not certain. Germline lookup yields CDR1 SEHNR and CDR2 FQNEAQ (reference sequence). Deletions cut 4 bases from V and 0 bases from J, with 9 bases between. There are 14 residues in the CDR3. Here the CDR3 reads CASSSVQVNTEAFF. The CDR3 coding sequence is TGTGCCAGCAGCTCTGTTCAGGTGAACACTGAAGCTTTCTTT.

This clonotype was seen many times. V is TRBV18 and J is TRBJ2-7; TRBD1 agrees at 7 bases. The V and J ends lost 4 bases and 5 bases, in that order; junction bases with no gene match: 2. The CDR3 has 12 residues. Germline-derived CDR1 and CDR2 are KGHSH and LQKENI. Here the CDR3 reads CASSRDRDEQYF. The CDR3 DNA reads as TGTGCCAGCTCACGCGACAGGGACGAGCAGTACTTC.

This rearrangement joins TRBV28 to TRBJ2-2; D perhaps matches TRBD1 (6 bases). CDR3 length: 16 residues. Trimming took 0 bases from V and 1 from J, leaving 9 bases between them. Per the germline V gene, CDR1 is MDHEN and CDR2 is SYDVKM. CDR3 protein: CASSLWGHKNTGELFF. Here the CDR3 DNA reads TGTGCCAGCAGTTTATGGGGACACAAGAACACCGGGGAGCTGTTTTTT. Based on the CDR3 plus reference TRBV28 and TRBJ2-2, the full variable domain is DVKVTQSSRYLVKRTGEKVFLECVQDMDHENMFWYRQDPGLGLRLIYFSYDVKMKEKGDIPEGYSVSREKKERFSLILESASTNQTSMYLCASSLWGHKNTGELFFGEGSRLTVL.